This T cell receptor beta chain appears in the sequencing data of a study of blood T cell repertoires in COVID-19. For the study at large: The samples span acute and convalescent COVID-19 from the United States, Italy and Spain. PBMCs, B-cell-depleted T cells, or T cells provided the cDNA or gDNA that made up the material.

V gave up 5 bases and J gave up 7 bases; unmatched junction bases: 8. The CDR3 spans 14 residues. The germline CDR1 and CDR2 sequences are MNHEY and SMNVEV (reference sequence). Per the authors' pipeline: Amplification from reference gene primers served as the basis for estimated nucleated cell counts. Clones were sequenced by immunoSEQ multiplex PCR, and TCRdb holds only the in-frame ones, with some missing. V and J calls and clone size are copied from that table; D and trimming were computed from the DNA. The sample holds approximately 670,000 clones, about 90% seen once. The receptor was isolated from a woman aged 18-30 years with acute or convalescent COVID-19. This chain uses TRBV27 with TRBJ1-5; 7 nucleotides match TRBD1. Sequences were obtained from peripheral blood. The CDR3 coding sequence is TGTGCCAGCAGTATTGGGACAGCCACACAGCCCCAGCATTTT. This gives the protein CASSIGTATQPQHF.